This T cell receptor beta chain was sequenced during a study of blood T cell repertoires in COVID-19. Study-wide background: Donors in the United States, Italy and Spain gave samples during acute or convalescent COVID-19.

As handled by the study authors: Quantification of nucleated cells was approximated via reference gene primer amplification. Measured with immunoSEQ multiplex PCR; TCRdb has only the in-frame clones, and not every one. The V and J calls and clone size are taken from that table; D and trimming were inferred from the DNA. The sample contains tens of thousands of clones, around 80% of which appear only once. The V segment lost 3 bases and the J segment 5 bases; nucleotides outside the gene matches: 13. Germline V CDR1 and CDR2: LGHNA, YNFKEQ. The length of the CDR3 is 17 residues. The chain joins TRBV4-2 to TRBJ2-1; 7 positions match TRBD2. The receptor was isolated from a woman at least 80 years old with active or convalescent COVID-19. Sequenced sample: peripheral blood. This CDR3 reads CASSQASAGPRNNEQFF. The CDR3 DNA reads TGTGCCAGCAGCCAGGCCTCAGCGGGGCCTAGAAACAATGAGCAGTTCTTC.